The 18 T cell receptor beta chains given below trace back to one sample, sequenced in a study of shared clonotypes between healthy human individuals. TCRdb's table, derived via immunoSEQ multiplex PCR, lists solely in-frame clones and lacks some. The sample contains roughly 1,500,000 clones, approximately 98.5% of which appear only once. Sequenced: naive CD4+ T cells sorted from blood. Sample subset: CD45RA+ positively selected. These receptors originate from a man aged 25-45 years in good health.

The V gene is TRBV18, the J gene TRBJ2-2, with 11 bases that match TRBD2. This CDR3 has 15 amino acids. Germline CDR1 is KGHSH and CDR2 is LQKENI. The V and J ends lost 5 bases and 8 bases, in that order; junction bases with no gene match: 7. The chain's CDR3 is CASSSPGLAAGELFF. CDR3 in DNA: TGTGCCAGCTCAAGTCCGGGACTAGCGGCGGGGGAGCTGTTTTTT.

This clone was detected once. The CDR3 spells CGGSVTGELFF. CDR3 coding DNA: TGCGGCGGGTCGGTCACCGGGGAGCTGTTTTTT. This rearrangement joins TRBV29-1 to TRBJ2-2, with D possibly being TRBD2 (5 bases). Germline CDR1 is SQVTM and CDR2 is ANQGSEA. This CDR3 has 11 residues.

V is TRBV7-2 and J is TRBJ2-7; D gene unclear. CDR1 SGHTA and CDR2 FQGNSA come from the germline V gene. The CDR3 sequence is 13 residues long. The V end lost 3 bases, the J end lost 0 bases, and 6 bases lay between the germline ends. The CDR3 reads CASSFPISYEQYF. The CDR3 DNA follows: TGTGCCAGCAGCTTCCCCATCTCCTACGAGCAGTACTTC. The whole variable domain, filled in from reference TRBV7-2 and TRBJ2-7, reads GAGVSQSPSNKVTEKGKDVELRCDPISGHTALYWYRQSLGQGLEFLIYFQGNSAPDKSGLPSDRFSAERTGGSVSTLTIQRTQQEDSAVYLCASSFPISYEQYFGPGTRLTVT.

The rearrangement uses TRBV2 and TRBJ2-7, with TRBD1 matching over 8 bases. V lost 6 bases and J lost 3; bases outside the gene matches: 10. The CDR3 length is 15 residues. Germline assignment: CDR1 SNHLY and CDR2 FYNNEI. The CDR3 loop is CASSPTGTGIYEQYF. The CDR3 nucleotides are TGTGCCAGCAGCCCTACCGGGACAGGTATCTACGAGCAGTACTTC.

CDR3 protein: CASSTWDGSYEQYF. CDR3 in DNA: TGTGCCAGTAGTACTTGGGACGGCTCCTACGAGCAGTACTTC. The gene calls are TRBV19 and TRBJ2-7, with D perhaps given as TRBD1 or TRBD2 (5 bases each). The germline CDR1 and CDR2 sequences are LNHDA and SQIVND (reference sequence). The length of the CDR3 is 14 residues. Trimming removed 4 bases at V and 0 bases at J, with 10 bases between.

J is TRBJ1-1 and V is TRBV2, with D perhaps matching TRBD1 (5 bases). The CDR3 covers 18 residues. Germline assignment: CDR1 SNHLY and CDR2 FYNNEI. V was shortened by 8 bases and J by 0 bases, with 25 bases between the two germline ends. This CDR3 reads CASLVFRAGLSVNTEAFF. The CDR3 DNA is TGTGCCAGCTTGGTCTTCAGGGCAGGGTTATCGGTGAACACTGAAGCTTTCTTT. Complete variable domain (other parts from reference TRBV2 and TRBJ1-1): EPEVTQTPSHQVTQMGQEVILRCVPISNHLYFYWYRQILGQKVEFLVSFYNNEISEKSEIFDDQFSVERPDGSNFTLKIRSTKLEDSAMYFCASLVFRAGLSVNTEAFFGQGTRLTVV.

The rearrangement joins TRBV7-9 to TRBJ2-6; 7 bases are a match to TRBD1. Trimming took 5 bases from V and 2 from J; bases not matched to a gene: 15. This CDR3 has 19 amino acids. CDR1 is SEHNR and CDR2 is FQNEAQ in the germline V gene (reference sequence). The CDR3 is CASSPDRERPGTGANVLTF. The CDR3 nucleotides are TGTGCCAGCAGCCCTGACAGGGAACGCCCCGGGACTGGGGCCAACGTCCTGACTTTC.

The chain carries TRBV5-4 and TRBJ1-3; D gene unclear. This CDR3 has 13 amino acids. From germline, CDR1 is SGHNT and CDR2 YYREEE (reference sequence). V dropped 4 bases and J dropped 4 bases, with 9 bases sitting between them. The CDR3 region is CASSLSPGNTIYF. The CDR3 DNA follows: TGTGCCAGCAGCCTTAGCCCCGGAAACACCATATATTTT.

V is TRBV7-9 and J is TRBJ2-7; 9 bases line up with TRBD1. With V trimmed by 5 bases and J by 0 bases, 11 bases remained unmatched. CDR1 is SEHNR, CDR2 FQNEAQ, per germline (reference sequence). CDR3 length: 17 amino acids. CDR3 residues: CASSLGQGQYLSYEQYF. The CDR3 DNA is TGTGCCAGCAGCCTGGGACAGGGTCAATACCTCTCCTACGAGCAGTACTTC.

The chain employs TRBV7-6 and TRBJ2-2; D is uncertain. The CDR3 covers 12 residues. The V end was cut by 3 bases, the J end by 3 bases, with 2 bases between. Germline CDR1 is SGHVS and CDR2 is FNYEAQ. The CDR3 sequence: CASSFHTGELFF. CDR3 DNA: TGTGCCAGCAGCTTCCACACCGGGGAGCTGTTTTTT.

The chain uses TRBV10-3 and TRBJ2-7; D may correspond to TRBD1 or TRBD2 (5 bases each). CDR3 length: 14 amino acids. V was pared by 0 bases and J by 1 base, with 7 bases between. Germline V gives CDR1 ENHRY, CDR2 SYGVKD. The CDR3 is CAISESGTSYEQYF. CDR3 DNA: TGTGCCATCAGTGAGTCTGGGACGTCCTACGAGCAGTACTTC.

This chain links TRBV28 with TRBJ1-2; D is unclear. The CDR3 contains 13 residues. V was trimmed by 6 bases and J by 1 base, leaving 9 bases between them. Germline V lookup: CDR1 MDHEN, CDR2 SYDVKM. The CDR3 loop is CASRGSLNYGYTF. The CDR3 DNA follows: TGTGCCAGCAGGGGTAGTCTTAACTATGGCTACACCTTC.

The V call is TRBV28, the J call TRBJ2-7; tentatively, D is TRBD1 (6 bases). Trimming stripped 2 bases from V and 3 bases from J, with 14 bases between. CDR3 length: 15 residues. Germline lookup yields CDR1 MDHEN and CDR2 SYDVKM. The CDR3 coding sequence is TGTGCCAGCAGTTTAGGGAACAGGGAATACTACGAGCAGTACTTC. Residues: CASSLGNREYYEQYF.

The chain uses TRBV7-2 and TRBJ2-3; maybe TRBD1 (6 bases). Germline V gives CDR1 SGHTA, CDR2 FQGNSA. The CDR3 length is 14 residues. Trimming pared 3 bases from V and 4 bases from J, leaving 11 bases between. CDR3 residues: CASSLGHQADTQYF. CDR3 DNA: TGTGCCAGCAGCTTGGGACACCAGGCAGATACGCAGTATTTT. Full variable domain (remainder filled in from reference TRBV7-2 and TRBJ2-3): GAGVSQSPSNKVTEKGKDVELRCDPISGHTALYWYRQSLGQGLEFLIYFQGNSAPDKSGLPSDRFSAERTGGSVSTLTIQRTQQEDSAVYLCASSLGHQADTQYFGPGTRLTVL.

The J gene is TRBJ2-7, the V gene TRBV5-1; a possible D gene is TRBD2 (6 bases). CDR1 is SGHRS, CDR2 YFSETQ, per germline. CDR3 length equals 15 residues. V was cut by 0 bases and J by 2 bases, with 12 bases left in between. CDR3: CASSLAASVTYEQYF. The CDR3 nucleotides read TGCGCCAGCAGCTTGGCCGCTAGCGTCACCTACGAGCAGTACTTC. The variable domain in full, with the rest retrieved from reference TRBV5-1 and TRBJ2-7, is KAGVTQTPRYLIKTRGQQVTLSCSPISGHRSVSWYQQTPGQGLQFLFEYFSETQRNKGNFPGRFSGRQFSNSRSEMNVSTLELGDSALYLCASSLAASVTYEQYFGPGTRLTVT.

With regard to this clone: Other DNA sequences in this sample translate to the same CDR3. The chain carries TRBV28 and TRBJ1-4; D uncertain. This CDR3 contains 14 residues. Between the trimmed V and J ends, which lost 4 bases and 0 bases, there was a span of 6 bases. Per the germline V gene, CDR1 is MDHEN and CDR2 is SYDVKM. The CDR3 here is CASSSPATNEKLFF. The CDR3 DNA reads as TGTGCCAGCAGTTCCCCCGCAACTAATGAAAAACTGTTTTTT. The variable domain in full, completed from reference TRBV28 and TRBJ1-4, reads DVKVTQSSRYLVKRTGEKVFLECVQDMDHENMFWYRQDPGLGLRLIYFSYDVKMKEKGDIPEGYSVSREKKERFSLILESASTNQTSMYLCASSSPATNEKLFFGSGTQLSVL.

This sequence joins TRBV6-6 and TRBJ2-1; 9 bases fit TRBD1. The CDR3 sequence is 16 residues long. The germline gives CDR1 MNHNY, CDR2 SVGAGI (reference sequence). V lost 4 bases, J lost 5 bases, and 9 bases stayed unmatched. The CDR3 DNA is TGTGCCAGCAGTTCGGTGAGACAGGGGGGGGACAATGAGCAGTTCTTC. It yields the protein CASSSVRQGGDNEQFF.

The chain carries TRBV27 and TRBJ2-7; TRBD1 aligns across 9 bases. CDR1 and CDR2 from the germline V gene are MNHEY and SMNVEV (reference sequence). J lost 2 bases, V lost 6 bases, and 5 bases had no gene match. CDR3 length equals 14 residues. The CDR3 nucleotides are TGTGCCAGCAGGTTTCGGACAGGGGCCTACGAGCAGTACTTC. Amino acids: CASRFRTGAYEQYF.